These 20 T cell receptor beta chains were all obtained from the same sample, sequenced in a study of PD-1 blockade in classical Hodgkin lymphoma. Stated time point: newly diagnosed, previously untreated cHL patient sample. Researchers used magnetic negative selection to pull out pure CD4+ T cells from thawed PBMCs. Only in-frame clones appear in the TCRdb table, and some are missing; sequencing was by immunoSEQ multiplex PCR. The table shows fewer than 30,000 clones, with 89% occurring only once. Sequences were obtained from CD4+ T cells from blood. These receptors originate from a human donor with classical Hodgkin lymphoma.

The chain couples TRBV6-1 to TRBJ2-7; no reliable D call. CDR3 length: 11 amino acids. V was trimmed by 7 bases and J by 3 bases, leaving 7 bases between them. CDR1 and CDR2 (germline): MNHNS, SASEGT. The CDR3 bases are TGTGCCAGCATGAACAGCTACGAGCAGTACTTC. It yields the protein CASMNSYEQYF.

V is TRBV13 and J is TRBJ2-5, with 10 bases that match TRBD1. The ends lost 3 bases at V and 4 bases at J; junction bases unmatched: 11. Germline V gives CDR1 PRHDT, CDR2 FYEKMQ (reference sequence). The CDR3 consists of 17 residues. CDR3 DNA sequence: TGTGCCAGCAGCTTCAGGTCCGGGACAGGGGTTGGAGAGACCCAGTACTTC. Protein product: CASSFRSGTGVGETQYF.

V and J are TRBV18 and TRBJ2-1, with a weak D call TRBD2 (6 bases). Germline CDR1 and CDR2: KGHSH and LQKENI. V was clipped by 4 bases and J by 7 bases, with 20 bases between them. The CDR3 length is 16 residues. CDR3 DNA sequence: TGTGCCAGCTCACGGAGGGACTCGACCGCAGAAAATGAGCAGTTCTTC. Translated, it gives CASSRRDSTAENEQFF.

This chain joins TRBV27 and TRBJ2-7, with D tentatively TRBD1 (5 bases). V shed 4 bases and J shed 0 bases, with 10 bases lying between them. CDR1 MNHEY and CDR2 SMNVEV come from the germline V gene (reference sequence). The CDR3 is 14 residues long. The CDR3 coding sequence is TGTGCCAGCAGTTCCTCAGGGTTCTCCTACGAGCAGTACTTC. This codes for CASSSSGFSYEQYF.

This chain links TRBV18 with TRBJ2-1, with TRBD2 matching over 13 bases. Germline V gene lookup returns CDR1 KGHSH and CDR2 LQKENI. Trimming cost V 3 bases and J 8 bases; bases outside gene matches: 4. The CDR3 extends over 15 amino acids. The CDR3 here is CASSPGLAGVDEQFF. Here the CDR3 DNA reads TGTGCCAGCTCACCCGGACTAGCGGGAGTGGATGAGCAGTTCTTC.

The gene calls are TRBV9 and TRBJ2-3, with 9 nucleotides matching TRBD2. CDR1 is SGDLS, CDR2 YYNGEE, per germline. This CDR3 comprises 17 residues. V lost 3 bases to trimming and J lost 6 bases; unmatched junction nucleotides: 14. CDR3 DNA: TGTGCCAGCAGCGCCGGGACTAGCTCAGCCCTAATGGATACGCAGTATTTT. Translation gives CASSAGTSSALMDTQYF.

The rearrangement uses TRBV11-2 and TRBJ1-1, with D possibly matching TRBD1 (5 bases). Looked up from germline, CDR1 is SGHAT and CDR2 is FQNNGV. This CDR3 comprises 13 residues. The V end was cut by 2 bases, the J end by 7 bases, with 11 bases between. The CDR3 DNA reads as TGTGCCAGCAGCTTATCCGGGGGAATTGAAGCTTTCTTT. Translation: CASSLSGGIEAFF.

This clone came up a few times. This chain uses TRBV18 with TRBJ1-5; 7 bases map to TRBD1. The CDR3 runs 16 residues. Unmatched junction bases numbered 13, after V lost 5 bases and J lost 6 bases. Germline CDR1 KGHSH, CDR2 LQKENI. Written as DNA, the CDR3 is TGTGCCAGCTCAAGGGACAGCCTAGAGGGTAGTCAGCCCCAGCATTTT. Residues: CASSRDSLEGSQPQHF.

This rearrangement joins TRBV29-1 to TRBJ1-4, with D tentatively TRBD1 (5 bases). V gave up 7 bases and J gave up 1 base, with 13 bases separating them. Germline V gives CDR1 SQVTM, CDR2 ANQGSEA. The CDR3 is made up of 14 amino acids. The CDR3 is CSARDTGTNEKLFF. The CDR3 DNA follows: TGCAGCGCACGTGACACAGGAACTAATGAAAAACTGTTTTTT.

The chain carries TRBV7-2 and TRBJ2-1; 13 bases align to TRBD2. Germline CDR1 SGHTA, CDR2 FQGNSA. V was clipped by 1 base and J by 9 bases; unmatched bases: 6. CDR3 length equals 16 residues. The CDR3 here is CASSLVGTSGMSEQFF. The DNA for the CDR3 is TGTGCCAGCAGCTTAGTGGGGACTAGCGGGATGAGTGAGCAGTTCTTC.

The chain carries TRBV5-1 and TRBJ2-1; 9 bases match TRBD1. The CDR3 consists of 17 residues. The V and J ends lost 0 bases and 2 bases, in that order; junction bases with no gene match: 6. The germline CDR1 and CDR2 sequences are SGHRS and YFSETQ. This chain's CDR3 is CASSLVPGQGPYNEQFF. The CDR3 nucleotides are TGCGCCAGCAGCTTGGTGCCGGGACAGGGTCCCTACAATGAGCAGTTCTTC.

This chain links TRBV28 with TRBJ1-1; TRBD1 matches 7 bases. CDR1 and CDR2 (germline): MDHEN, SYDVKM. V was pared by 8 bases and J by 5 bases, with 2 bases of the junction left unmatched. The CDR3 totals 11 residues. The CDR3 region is CASVTGTEAFF. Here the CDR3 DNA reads TGTGCCAGCGTGACAGGGACTGAAGCTTTCTTT.

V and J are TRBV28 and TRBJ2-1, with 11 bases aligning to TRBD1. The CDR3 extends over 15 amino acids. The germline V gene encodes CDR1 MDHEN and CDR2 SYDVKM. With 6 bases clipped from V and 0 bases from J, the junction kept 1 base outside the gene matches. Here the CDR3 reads CASRGTGGSYNEQFF. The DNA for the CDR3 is TGTGCCAGCAGGGGGACAGGGGGCTCCTACAATGAGCAGTTCTTC.

CDR3 coding DNA: TGTGCCAGCAGTCAGGGTGGACGGATTTATGGCTACACCTTC. Translated, it gives CASSQGGRIYGYTF. The rearrangement joins TRBV28 to TRBJ1-2; D is possibly TRBD1 (5 bases). Germline loops: CDR1 MDHEN, CDR2 SYDVKM. V dropped 5 bases and J dropped 5 bases, with 15 bases sitting between them. The CDR3 loop spans 14 amino acids.

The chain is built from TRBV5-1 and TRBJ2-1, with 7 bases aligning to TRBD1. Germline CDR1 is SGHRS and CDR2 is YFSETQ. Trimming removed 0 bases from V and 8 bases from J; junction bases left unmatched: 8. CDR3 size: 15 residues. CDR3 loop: CASSLEGAFWDEQFF. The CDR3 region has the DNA TGCGCCAGCAGCTTGGAGGGGGCTTTTTGGGATGAGCAGTTCTTC.

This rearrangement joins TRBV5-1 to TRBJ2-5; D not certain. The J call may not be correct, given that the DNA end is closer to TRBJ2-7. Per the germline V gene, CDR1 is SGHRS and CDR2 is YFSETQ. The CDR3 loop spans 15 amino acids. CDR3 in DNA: TGCGCCAGCAGCTCCCCTACCGGGCCGACCTACGAGCAGTACTTC. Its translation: CASSSPTGPTYEQYF.

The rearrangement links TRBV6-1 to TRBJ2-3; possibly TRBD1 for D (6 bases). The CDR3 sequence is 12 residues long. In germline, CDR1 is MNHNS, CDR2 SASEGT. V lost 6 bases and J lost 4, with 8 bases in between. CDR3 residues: CASSRGPDTQYF. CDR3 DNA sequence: TGTGCCAGCAGCAGGGGCCCAGATACGCAGTATTTT.

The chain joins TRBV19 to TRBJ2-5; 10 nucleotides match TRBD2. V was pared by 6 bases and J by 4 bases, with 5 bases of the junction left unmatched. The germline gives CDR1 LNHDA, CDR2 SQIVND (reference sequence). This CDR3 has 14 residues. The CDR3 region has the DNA TGTGCCAGTAGGCTAGCGGGAGAACTAGAGACCCAGTACTTC. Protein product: CASRLAGELETQYF.

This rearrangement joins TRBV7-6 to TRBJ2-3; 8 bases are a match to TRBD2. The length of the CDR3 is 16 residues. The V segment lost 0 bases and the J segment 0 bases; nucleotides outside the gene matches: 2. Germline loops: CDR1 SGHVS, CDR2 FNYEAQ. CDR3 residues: CASSLAVAGSTDTQYF. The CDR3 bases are TGTGCCAGCAGCTTAGCGGTAGCGGGGAGCACAGATACGCAGTATTTT.

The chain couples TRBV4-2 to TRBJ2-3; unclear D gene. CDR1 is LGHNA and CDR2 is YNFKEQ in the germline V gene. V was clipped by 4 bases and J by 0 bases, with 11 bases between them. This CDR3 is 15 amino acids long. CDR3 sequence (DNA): TGTGCCAGCAGCCGAACGGACGTTAGCACAGATACGCAGTATTTT. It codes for CASSRTDVSTDTQYF.